Sequencing of this T cell receptor (beta chain) was carried out in a study of glioma-infiltrating T cells (dated by TCRdb to the mid-2010s). About the investigation overall: Sequencing of TCR alpha- and beta-chain repertoires was performed on glioma tissue, on non-neoplastic brain tissue, and on matched peripheral blood mononuclear cells. Each tissue-infiltrating repertoire was compared with the same patient's peripheral blood repertoire to measure divergence between tissue and blood T-cell populations. The paired cohort was made up of three low-grade glioma patients, 7 to 9 primary glioblastoma patients and three non-glioma patients who contributed non-neoplastic brain tissue. What the study reported, not specific to this receptor: Tissue and blood shared very few CDR3 sequences, a result attributed to high CDR3 diversity and limited sampling. VJ-independent divergence between tissue and blood was below expectation in non-neoplastic patients but above expectation in all gliomas, especially low-grade gliomas. Small numbers underpinned the group comparisons: eight glioblastoma patients, three low-grade glioma patients and three non-neoplastic patients.

As for this clonotype: Its antigen remains undetermined. Base qualities are not provided; no much larger clone lies one nucleotide away.

TCR alpha and beta CDR3 regions were amplified with the iRepertoire nested amplicon-rescue multiplex PCR (arm-PCR) platform from RNA. For one-step reverse transcription and amplification, roughly 85-400 ng of tissue mRNA or PBMC total RNA was used as input. Following bead purification, Illumina adapters were added by a secondary multiplex PCR, and libraries between 200 and 400 bp were gel-purified. Internal 6-nucleotide barcodes were carried by the libraries and were used for demultiplexing. Sequencing of the libraries was done on an Illumina MiSeq using 2x220 or 2x250 nucleotide paired-end reads. Regarding the original processing steps: Paired reads were merged using FLASH 1.2.11 and aligned with BWA-MEM to the GRCh37 human genome, and TRA and TRB reads were then extracted. An IMGT-derived reference of cassette sequences and CDR3 motifs, with pseudogenes included, was used for V and J assignment. Reads were translated in three frames, and productive CDR3s were defined as those with a C...FGXG motif and no stop codons. A clonotype was defined as a unique combination of a V-J cassette pair and a CDR3 amino acid sequence. Filtering of reads was based on Hamming distance, with the threshold set by the sequence error rate of each sample in mapped regions. TCRdb redid the processing of the public reads, applying fastp at Q25 and MiXCR, and retained in-frame beta chains. Under each unique CDR3 protein, matching rows form one entry showing the most common genes and DNA. It is TCRdb's table, rather than the study itself, that gives the V and J calls and clone size. The sample profile shows 9,500 to 15,000 distinct CDR3 sequences; 26% of them were found once. The ten largest account for 35% to 50% of the sample.

Counted from cysteine to phenylalanine, this CDR3 has 15 amino acids. Only the CDR3 part of the read is kept: 45 bases, read in frame from the first base. CDR1 and CDR2, looked up from the germline V gene, are MDHEN and SYDVKM. The germline ends are 19 bases apart after V is trimmed by 7 bases and J by 3 bases. Sequencing was done on a sample of glioma tissue, nonneoplastic brain tissue, or PBMCs (not recorded which). The sequence was obtained from a human donor with low-grade glioma or glioblastoma, undergoing nonglioma brain surgery, or in good health (not recorded which). The chain was built from TRBV28 and TRBJ2-7, with no confidently assigned D gene. The CDR3 is CASTLWLQPGYEQYF. The nucleotides are TGTGCCAGCACCCTGTGGCTCCAGCCTGGCTACGAGCAGTACTTC.